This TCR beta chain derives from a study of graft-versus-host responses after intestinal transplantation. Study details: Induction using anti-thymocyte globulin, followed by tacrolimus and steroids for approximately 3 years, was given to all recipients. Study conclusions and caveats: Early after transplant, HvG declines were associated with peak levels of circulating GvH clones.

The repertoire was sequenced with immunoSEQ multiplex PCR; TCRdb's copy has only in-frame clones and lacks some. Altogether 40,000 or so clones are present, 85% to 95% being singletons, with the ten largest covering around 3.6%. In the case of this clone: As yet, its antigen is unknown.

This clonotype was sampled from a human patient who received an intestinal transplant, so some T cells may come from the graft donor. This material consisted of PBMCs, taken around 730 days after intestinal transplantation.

For the CDR3, the DNA is TGTGCCAGCAGCCCCAGTGGCGTGGCGGGGGGTCATTACAATGAGCAGTTCTTC. Protein sequence: CASSPSGVAGGHYNEQFF. The chain couples TRBV9 to TRBJ2-1; TRBD2 aligns across 8 bases. The V gene's germline CDR1 is SGDLS and CDR2 YYNGEE. This CDR3 has 18 residues. Germline trimming cut 4 bases from V and 4 bases from J; bases unmatched to any gene: 16.